This T cell receptor beta chain was captured in a study of cytomegalovirus exposure and HLA in healthy donors. Study conclusions and caveats: Reports credit the classifier with highly specific, highly sensitive diagnosis of cytomegalovirus status. By HLA locus, TCR association rates varied in a later analysis, with DRB1 showing the most and HLA-C the fewest.

PCR primers comprised 60 Vbeta and 13 Jbeta primers. The assay was immunoSEQ multiplex PCR, and TCRdb's table has in-frame clones only and misses some. The sample holds 200,000 to 250,000 clones, roughly 90% seen once. On this clone: Its target is not known.

This CDR3 comprises 13 residues. The V gene's germline CDR1 is MGHDK and CDR2 SYGVNS. V was shortened by 6 bases and J by 0 bases, with 9 bases between the two germline ends. V and J are TRBV25-1 and TRBJ2-7, with a tentative D call TRBD2 (6 bases). This sequence was found in a woman between 18 and 29 years old in good health and CMV-seronegative. Sequencing was done on a sample of PBMCs. CDR3: CASSPAGSYEQYF. The CDR3 region has the DNA TGTGCCAGCAGCCCAGCGGGCTCCTACGAGCAGTACTTC.